This T cell receptor beta chain was sequenced for a study of CD8 T cells in Susac syndrome. Findings and limits, study-wide: Maximal CD8+ clonal expansion in Susac was observed within TEMRA cells and among active patients.

The V end lost 2 bases, the J end lost 6 bases, and 0 bases lay between the germline ends. The germline V gene encodes CDR1 SGDLS and CDR2 YYNGEE. This CDR3 is 11 amino acids long. This clonotype occurred once. Its specificity is unknown. Roughly 0.45 to 1 ug RNA was reverse transcribed with random hexamers. An immunoSEQ multiplex PCR generated amplified TCR beta CDR3 products spanning 54 Vbeta and 13 Jbeta. TCRdb re-analysed the immunoSEQ multiplex PCR reads in MiXCR, keeping a single row per CDR3 protein. The sample consists of about 120,000 distinct CDR3 sequences, around 94% of them appearing once.

The sample was CD8+ T cells from PBMCs. This chain links TRBV9 with TRBJ2-6; D is unclear. This receptor was obtained from a human donor with Susac syndrome. CDR3 nucleotides: TGTGCCAGCAGCGTGGCCAACGTCCTGACTTTC. Translated, it gives CASSVANVLTF. The full variable domain, in which reference TRBV9 and TRBJ2-6 provide the parts outside the CDR3, is DSGVTQTPKHLITATGQRVTLRCSPRSGDLSVYWYQQSLDQGLQFLIQYYNGEERAKGNILERFSAQQFPDLHSELNLSSLELGDSALYFCASSVANVLTFGAGSRLTVL.